These 9 T cell receptor beta chains originate from one sample sequenced in a study of graft-versus-host responses after intestinal transplantation. Assay used: immunoSEQ multiplex PCR; TCRdb lists only in-frame clones, some missing. The sample lists roughly 69,000 clones, around nine tenths occurring once. Sequences were derived from bone marrow, sampled roughly 780 days after intestinal transplantation. Receptors originate from a human patient who received an intestinal transplant, so some T cells may come from the graft donor.

V gene TRBV29-1 combines with J gene TRBJ2-5; D call uncertain. The DNA end favors TRBJ2-7, so the J call may be wrong. The CDR3 consists of 11 residues. Germline lookup yields CDR1 SQVTM and CDR2 ANQGSEA. CDR3 sequence reads: CSVEEGREQYF. In DNA form, the CDR3 reads TGCAGCGTTGAAGAGGGCCGCGAGCAGTACTTC.

Comments on this clone: Other nucleotide sequences from this sample produce the same CDR3. J is TRBJ2-1 and V is TRBV6-5, with no clear D. CDR3 length: 12 amino acids. With 2 bases removed from V and 7 bases from J, the gap between germline ends came to 6 bases. CDR1 and CDR2 (germline): MNHEY, SVGAGI. CDR3 sequence reads: CASSYSGNEQFF. The CDR3 coding sequence is TGTGCCAGCAGTTACAGTGGAAATGAGCAGTTCTTC.

The chain is built from TRBV29-1 and TRBJ2-5, with 10 bases lining up with TRBD2. Germline V gene lookup returns CDR1 SQVTM and CDR2 ANQGSEA. J gave up 4 bases and V 4 bases, and 3 bases lay outside the gene matches. CDR3 size: 13 residues. Written as DNA, the CDR3 is TGCAGCGTTGGGGGACTAGCGATAGAGACCCAGTACTTC. Its translation: CSVGGLAIETQYF.

The rearrangement links TRBV5-5 to TRBJ1-2; 7 nucleotides agree with TRBD1. The germline CDR1 and CDR2 sequences are SGHKS and YYEKEE (reference sequence). This CDR3 has 13 amino acids. With V trimmed by 3 bases and J by 2 bases, 1 base remained unmatched. CDR3 sequence reads: CASSYRGNYGYTF. CDR3 bases: TGTGCCAGCAGCTACAGGGGAAACTATGGCTACACCTTC.

The V call is TRBV15, the J call TRBJ2-1; D is undetermined. V lost 4 bases and J lost 7, with 11 bases in between. Germline V gene data show CDR1 as LNHNV and CDR2 as YYDKDF (reference sequence). This CDR3 comprises 13 residues. CDR3 sequence (DNA): TGTGCCACCAGCACGCCATCAAGGAATGAGCAGTTCTTC. Translating it yields CATSTPSRNEQFF.

The gene calls are TRBV6-5 and TRBJ1-5, with unresolved D. This CDR3 region has 14 residues. CDR1 is MNHEY and CDR2 is SVGAGI in the germline V gene. V lost 5 bases and J lost 4, with 12 bases in between. CDR3 nucleotide sequence: TGTGCCAGCAGTATTGGACGGTTTAATCAGCCCCAGCATTTT. It codes for CASSIGRFNQPQHF.

The chain recombines TRBV6-1 with TRBJ1-1; D gene unclear. Germline CDR1 and CDR2: MNHNS and SASEGT. V lost 3 bases and J lost 1, with 3 bases in between. The CDR3 contains 12 residues. CDR3 nucleotides: TGTGCCAGCAGTGATCGGAACACTGAAGCTTTCTTT. Its protein is CASSDRNTEAFF.

V gene TRBV5-5 combines with J gene TRBJ2-5; weak D call: TRBD2 (7 bases). In germline, CDR1 is SGHKS, CDR2 YYEKEE (reference sequence). The CDR3 is 15 amino acids. V shed 4 bases and J shed 2 bases, with 15 bases lying between them. CDR3: CASSRGAREQETQYF. In nucleotides, the CDR3 is TGTGCCAGCAGCCGGGGGGCGCGGGAGCAAGAGACCCAGTACTTC.

The chain combines TRBV29-1 with TRBJ2-1, with 11 bases fitting TRBD2. Germline CDR1 reads SQVTM; CDR2 reads ANQGSEA. Trimming removed 0 bases from V and 10 bases from J; junction bases left unmatched: 11. The CDR3 spans 16 residues. The CDR3 loop is CSVEELAGGPSMEQFF. For the CDR3, the DNA is TGCAGCGTTGAAGAGCTAGCGGGGGGTCCCTCGATGGAGCAGTTCTTC.